The 11 T cell receptor beta chains presented below share a single source sample, sequenced in a study of blood T cell repertoires in COVID-19. Method: immunoSEQ multiplex PCR; TCRdb's copy keeps in-frame clones and lacks some. The sample shows roughly 30,000 clones, roughly 84% of them seen only once. Sequenced material: peripheral blood. The receptors originated from a man aged 80 or over with active COVID-19.

This clone was seen only a few times. The chain uses TRBV19 and TRBJ1-2; TRBD1 matches at 10 bases. With V trimmed by 8 bases and J by 3 bases, 3 bases remained unmatched. This CDR3 contains 13 residues. Looked up from germline, CDR1 is LNHDA and CDR2 is SQIVND (reference sequence). CDR3 loop: CASRTGGHYGYTF. The CDR3 region has the DNA TGTGCCAGTCGGACAGGGGGACACTATGGCTACACCTTC.

This chain uses TRBV7-2 with TRBJ1-6; TRBD1 might be the D (5 bases). The CDR3 is 13 residues long. Deletions cut 7 bases from V and 7 bases from J, with 11 bases between. Germline loops: CDR1 SGHTA, CDR2 FQGNSA. This chain's CDR3 is CASIPRGNSPLHF. CDR3 DNA sequence: TGTGCCAGCATCCCAAGGGGAAATTCACCCCTCCACTTT.

The chain combines TRBV7-8 with TRBJ1-5; TRBD1 agrees at 8 bases. Per germline, CDR1 SGHVS and CDR2 FQNEAQ. The CDR3 contains 15 residues. Trimming at V came to 5 bases and at J to 5 bases, leaving 8 bases not matched to a gene. CDR3 in DNA: TGTGCCAGCAGCCCAAGGGACAGGCCCTATCAGCCCCAGCATTTT. It is translated as CASSPRDRPYQPQHF.

The chain employs TRBV3-1 (or the pseudogene TRBV3-2) and TRBJ1-2; weak D call: TRBD1 (5 bases). V was clipped by 4 bases and J by 7 bases, with 16 bases between them. There are 14 residues in the CDR3. In germline, CDR1 is LGHDT, CDR2 YNNKEL (reference sequence). The chain's CDR3 is CASSPGRGGGGYTF. The CDR3, as DNA: TGTGCCAGCAGCCCCGGACGGGGGGGAGGTGGCTACACCTTC.

This rearrangement joins TRBV28 to TRBJ1-2; weak D call: TRBD1 (6 bases). The CDR3 extends over 15 amino acids. Looked up from germline, CDR1 is MDHEN and CDR2 is SYDVKM. Trimming took 1 base from V and 4 from J, leaving 13 bases between them. This CDR3 is CASSLLAGVPYGYTF. Here the CDR3 DNA reads TGTGCCAGCAGTTTATTAGCAGGGGTCCCCTATGGCTACACCTTC.

This chain joins TRBV24-1 and TRBJ1-2, with 7 bases identical to TRBD1. Germline V gene data show CDR1 as KGHDR and CDR2 as SFDVKD. The length of the CDR3 is 12 residues. The trim removed 4 bases at V and 8 bases at J, leaving 3 bases unmatched. CDR3 sequence (DNA): TGTGCCACCAGTGACGGGACAGTCGGCTACACCTTC. Its protein product is CATSDGTVGYTF.

This chain joins TRBV3-1 (or the pseudogene TRBV3-2) and TRBJ2-2; 10 bases agree with TRBD1. Germline V gene sequence: CDR1 LGHDT, CDR2 YNNKEL (reference sequence). Trimming removed 0 bases from V and 6 bases from J; junction bases left unmatched: 4. The CDR3 has 16 amino acids. The CDR3 here is CASSQEWTGGAGELFF. In DNA, the CDR3 is TGTGCCAGCAGCCAAGAGTGGACAGGGGGGGCCGGGGAGCTGTTTTTT.

The rearrangement joins TRBV11-2 to TRBJ2-4; no reliable D call. CDR1 is SGHAT and CDR2 is FQNNGV in the germline V gene. V was trimmed by 0 bases and J by 3 bases, leaving 15 bases between them. CDR3 length: 17 amino acids. DNA of the CDR3: TGTGCCAGCAGCTTAGAGGGCCCTCCAGGATTCAAAAACATTCAGTACTTC. Its translation is CASSLEGPPGFKNIQYF.

This chain's CDR3 is CASSRGDYGYTF. The CDR3 nucleotides are TGTGCCAGTAGTCGGGGGGACTATGGCTACACCTTC. The V and J genes are TRBV19 and TRBJ1-2, with a weak D call TRBD1 (5 bases). The germline CDR1 and CDR2 sequences are LNHDA and SQIVND (reference sequence). The V end was cut by 5 bases, the J end by 3 bases, with 7 bases between. The CDR3 consists of 12 residues.

In its sample, this clone was seen once. The chain joins TRBV28 to TRBJ1-1; no clear D. Germline loops: CDR1 MDHEN, CDR2 SYDVKM. The V gene lost 5 bases and the J gene lost 0 bases, with 16 bases spanning the gap. CDR3 length: 16 amino acids. CDR3 protein: CASSARGDLMNTEAFF. Written as DNA, the CDR3 is TGTGCCAGCAGTGCCAGAGGCGACCTTATGAACACTGAAGCTTTCTTT.

The chain has TRBV2 and TRBJ2-3, with D possibly TRBD2 on 5 matching bases. Deletions cut 5 bases from V and 6 bases from J, with 12 bases between. Germline-derived CDR1 and CDR2 are SNHLY and FYNNEI. The CDR3 totals 13 residues. The CDR3 DNA follows: TGTGCCAGCAGTAGCGGTACGTGGGATACGCAGTATTTT. Protein: CASSSGTWDTQYF.